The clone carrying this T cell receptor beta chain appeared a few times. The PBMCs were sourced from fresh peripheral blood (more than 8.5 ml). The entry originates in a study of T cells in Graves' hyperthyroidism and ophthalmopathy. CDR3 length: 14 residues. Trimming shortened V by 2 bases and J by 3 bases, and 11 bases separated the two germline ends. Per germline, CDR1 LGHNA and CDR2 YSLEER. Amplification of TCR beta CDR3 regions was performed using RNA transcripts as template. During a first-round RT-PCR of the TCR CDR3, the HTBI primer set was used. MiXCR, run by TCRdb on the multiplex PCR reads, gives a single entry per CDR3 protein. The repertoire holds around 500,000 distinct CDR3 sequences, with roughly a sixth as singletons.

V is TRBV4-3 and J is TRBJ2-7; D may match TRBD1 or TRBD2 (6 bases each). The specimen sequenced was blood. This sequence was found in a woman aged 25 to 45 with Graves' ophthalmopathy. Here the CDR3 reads CASSQYKGGYEQYF. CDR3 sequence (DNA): TGCGCCAGCAGCCAATATAAGGGGGGCTACGAGCAGTACTTC.